This TCR beta chain emerged from a study of blood T cell repertoires in COVID-19. About the study: Samples of COVID-19 (acute and convalescent) were obtained from the United States, Italy and Spain.

Only in-frame clones appear in the TCRdb table, and some are missing; sequencing was by immunoSEQ multiplex PCR. Of a few hundred thousand clones listed, roughly 80% were seen once; the top ten hold 4.5% to 5.5%. This clone was detected only a few times. The length of the CDR3 is 15 residues. Per the germline V gene, CDR1 is MDHEN and CDR2 is SYDVKM. Losses at the gene ends were 6 bases for V and 4 bases for J; bases not matched to a gene: 8. The sequencing input was peripheral blood. This clonotype was sampled from a woman in her 70s with COVID-19, enrolled during active disease. The genes are TRBV28 and TRBJ2-7; 11 bases match TRBD2. The CDR3 loop is CASSLLAGGIYEQYF. CDR3 nucleotide sequence: TGTGCCAGCAGCTTGCTAGCGGGAGGTATATACGAGCAGTACTTC. Drawing the rest from reference TRBV28 and TRBJ2-7, the complete variable domain is DVKVTQSSRYLVKRTGEKVFLECVQDMDHENMFWYRQDPGLGLRLIYFSYDVKMKEKGDIPEGYSVSREKKERFSLILESASTNQTSMYLCASSLLAGGIYEQYFGPGTRLTVT.